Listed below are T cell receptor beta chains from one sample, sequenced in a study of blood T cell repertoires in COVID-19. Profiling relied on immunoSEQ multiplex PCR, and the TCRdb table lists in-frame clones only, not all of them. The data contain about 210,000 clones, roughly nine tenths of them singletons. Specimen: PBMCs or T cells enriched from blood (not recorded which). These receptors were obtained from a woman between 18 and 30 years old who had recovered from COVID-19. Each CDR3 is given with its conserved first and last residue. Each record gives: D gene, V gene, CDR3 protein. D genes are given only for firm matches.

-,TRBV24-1,CATSDPDFRNEQFF
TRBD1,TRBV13,CASSSYVTGEQYF
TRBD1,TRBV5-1,CASSPGQGAIGANVLTF
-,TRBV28,CASSPGLSNQPQHF
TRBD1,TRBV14,CASSQAGGTARANVLTF
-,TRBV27,CASSLLQGMAQHF
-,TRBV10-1,CASSGRGGPNQPQHF
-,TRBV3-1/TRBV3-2,CASSQDMAAPGNTIYF
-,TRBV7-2,CASSARTAEKLFF
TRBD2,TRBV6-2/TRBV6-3,CASSPPGAGGSDTQYF
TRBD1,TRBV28,CASSLGGQGAKGELFF
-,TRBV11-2,CASSALGGNTGELFF
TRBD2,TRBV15,CATSSAGGAYEQYF
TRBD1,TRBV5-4,CASSTRTGAITEQFF
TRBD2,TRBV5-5,CASSGPSGGAGLFF
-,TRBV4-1,CASSQDREQLSRSYEQYF
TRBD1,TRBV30,CAWSALGQGLDGYTF
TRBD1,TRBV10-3,CAIMGQSYEQYF
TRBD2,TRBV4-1,CASSLMPPLAGTDTQYF
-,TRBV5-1,CASSLGEDSGNTIYF
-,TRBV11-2,CASSLQGGGYNEQFF
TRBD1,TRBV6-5,CASSHRGHGYTF
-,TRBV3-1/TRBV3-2,CASSQDPADTQYF
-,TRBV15,CATSRGSRGDLNTEAFF
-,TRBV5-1,CASSLTAGGPDQPQHF
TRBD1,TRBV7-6,CASSLGQGGPGNTIYF
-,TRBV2,CASSEGRENQPQHF
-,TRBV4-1,CASSQTLGDTLGNTIYF
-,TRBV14,CASSQAGVGEQYF
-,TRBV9,CASSVQGQRNQPQHF
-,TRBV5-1,CASSLAAGFQETQYF
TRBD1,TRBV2,CASSRDRGQGQPQHF
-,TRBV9,CASSASRGGNEQFF
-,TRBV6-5,CASTSNYGSPLHF
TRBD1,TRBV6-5,CASSYSGQGAHGELFF